The sequence of this T cell receptor (beta chain) was determined in a study of regulatory T cells in long-lasting Graves disease. Germline V lookup: CDR1 SNHLY, CDR2 FYNNEI. The V gene lost 0 bases and the J gene lost 3 bases, with 9 bases spanning the gap. The CDR3 loop spans 14 amino acids. The time point is: newly diagnosed GD, antithyroid drugs for less than 3 months. Preparation of the TCR library used RNA extracted from PBMCs. Study-wide results and caveats: Among samples with persistent disease, TRBV28, TRBJ1-2 and TRBJ2-5 were favored. The sample size was small, and this may have reduced accuracy.

A note on this clonotype: Its antigen remains unidentified.

Arm-PCR with iRepertoire HTBI primers amplified the CDR3 regions for these TCR beta libraries. In TCRdb, the multiplex PCR reads were re-called with MiXCR into one record per CDR3 protein. The table includes 350,000 to 550,000 distinct CDR3 sequences, around 14% detected once. These sequences were also reported in another study, on T cells in Graves' hyperthyroidism and ophthalmopathy. That report notes: Before onset, ophthalmopathy was predicted by the model a median about 6.2 months earlier.

This TCR derives from a woman aged 30 to 39 with Graves disease. The material was peripheral blood mononuclear cells (PBMCs), obtained at new diagnosis, from a patient treated with antithyroid drugs. The gene calls are TRBV2 and TRBJ2-7; D uncertain. The CDR3 nucleotides read TGTGCCAGCAGTGAAGCGGGATCGTACTACGAGCAGTACTTC. This sequence encodes CASSEAGSYYEQYF. Drawing the rest from reference TRBV2 and TRBJ2-7, the complete variable domain is EPEVTQTPSHQVTQMGQEVILRCVPISNHLYFYWYRQILGQKVEFLVSFYNNEISEKSEIFDDQFSVERPDGSNFTLKIRSTKLEDSAMYFCASSEAGSYYEQYFGPGTRLTVT.